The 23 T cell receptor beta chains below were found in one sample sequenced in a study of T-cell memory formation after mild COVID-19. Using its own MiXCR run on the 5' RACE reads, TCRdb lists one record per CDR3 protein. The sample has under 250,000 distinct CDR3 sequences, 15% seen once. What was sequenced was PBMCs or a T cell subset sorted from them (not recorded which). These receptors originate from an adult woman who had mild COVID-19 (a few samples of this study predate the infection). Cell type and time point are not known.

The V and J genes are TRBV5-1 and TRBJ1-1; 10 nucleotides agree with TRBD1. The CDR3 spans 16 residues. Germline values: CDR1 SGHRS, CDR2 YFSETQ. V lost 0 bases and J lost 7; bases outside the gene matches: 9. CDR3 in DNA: TGCGCCAGCAGCTTGGGGGGGACAGGGGTCGATCTTGAAGCTTTCTTT. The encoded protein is CASSLGGTGVDLEAFF.

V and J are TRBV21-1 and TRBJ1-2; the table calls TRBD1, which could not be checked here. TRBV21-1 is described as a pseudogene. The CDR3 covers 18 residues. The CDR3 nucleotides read TGTGCCAGCAGCAAGATGTCAGGGTTCTGGCGGAGGAACTATGGCTACACCTTC. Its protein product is CASSKMSGFWRRNYGYTF.

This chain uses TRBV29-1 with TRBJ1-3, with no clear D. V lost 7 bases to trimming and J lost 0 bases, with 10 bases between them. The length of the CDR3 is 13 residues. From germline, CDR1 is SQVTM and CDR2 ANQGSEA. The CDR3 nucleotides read TGCAGCGCACGGACGGGCTCTGGAAACACCATATATTTT. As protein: CSARTGSGNTIYF.

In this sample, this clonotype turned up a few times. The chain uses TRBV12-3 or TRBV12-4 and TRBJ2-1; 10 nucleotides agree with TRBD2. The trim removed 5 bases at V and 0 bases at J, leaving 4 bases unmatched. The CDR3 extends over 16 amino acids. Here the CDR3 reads CASSTSGRASYNEQFF. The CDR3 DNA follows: TGTGCCAGCAGTACCAGCGGGAGGGCCTCCTACAATGAGCAGTTCTTC.

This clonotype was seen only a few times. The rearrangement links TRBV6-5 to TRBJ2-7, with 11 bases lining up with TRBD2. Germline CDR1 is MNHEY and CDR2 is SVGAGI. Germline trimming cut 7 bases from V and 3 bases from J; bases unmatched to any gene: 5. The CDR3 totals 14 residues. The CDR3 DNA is TGTGCCAGCACTCAAACTAGCGGGAGCTACGAGCAGTACTTC. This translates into CASTQTSGSYEQYF.

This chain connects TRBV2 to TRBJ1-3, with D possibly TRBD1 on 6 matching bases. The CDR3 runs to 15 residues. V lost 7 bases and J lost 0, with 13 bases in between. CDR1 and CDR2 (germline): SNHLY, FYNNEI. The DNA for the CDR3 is TGTGCCAGCAAGGGGGTCGAAAGCTCTGGAAACACCATATATTTT. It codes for CASKGVESSGNTIYF.

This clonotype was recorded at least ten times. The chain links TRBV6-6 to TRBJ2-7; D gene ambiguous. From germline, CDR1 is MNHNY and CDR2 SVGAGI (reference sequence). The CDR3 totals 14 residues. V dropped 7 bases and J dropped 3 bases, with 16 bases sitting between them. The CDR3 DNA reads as TGTGCCAGCAAGGCACCAGGAGATCTCTACGAGCAGTACTTC. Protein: CASKAPGDLYEQYF.

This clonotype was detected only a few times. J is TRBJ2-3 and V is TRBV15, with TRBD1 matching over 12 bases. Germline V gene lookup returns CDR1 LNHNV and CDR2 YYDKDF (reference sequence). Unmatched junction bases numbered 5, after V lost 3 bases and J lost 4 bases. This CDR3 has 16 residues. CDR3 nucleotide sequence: TGTGCCACCAGCAGGGAGGGACAGGGGGCTGCAGATACGCAGTATTTT. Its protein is CATSREGQGAADTQYF.

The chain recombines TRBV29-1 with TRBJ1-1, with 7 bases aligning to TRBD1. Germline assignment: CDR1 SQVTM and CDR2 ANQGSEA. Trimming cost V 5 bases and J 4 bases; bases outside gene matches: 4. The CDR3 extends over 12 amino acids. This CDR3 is CSVQGDFTEAFF. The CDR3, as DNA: TGCAGCGTTCAGGGGGACTTCACTGAAGCTTTCTTT. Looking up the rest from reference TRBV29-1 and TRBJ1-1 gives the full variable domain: SAVISQKPSRDICQRGTSLTIQCQVDSQVTMMFWYRQQPGQSLTLIATANQGSEATYESGFVIDKFPISRPNLTFSTLTVSNMSPEDSSIYLCSVQGDFTEAFFGQGTRLTVV.

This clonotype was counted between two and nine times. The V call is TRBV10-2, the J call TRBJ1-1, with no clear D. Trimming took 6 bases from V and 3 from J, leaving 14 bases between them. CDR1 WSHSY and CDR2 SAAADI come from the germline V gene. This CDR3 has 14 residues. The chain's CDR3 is CASSPWSGDTEAFF. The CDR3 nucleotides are TGCGCCAGCAGCCCTTGGAGCGGGGACACTGAAGCTTTCTTT.

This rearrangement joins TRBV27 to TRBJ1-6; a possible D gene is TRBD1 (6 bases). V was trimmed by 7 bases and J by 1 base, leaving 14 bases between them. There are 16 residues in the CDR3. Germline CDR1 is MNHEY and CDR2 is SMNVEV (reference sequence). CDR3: CASKINRDSYNSPLHF. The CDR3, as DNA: TGTGCCAGCAAAATTAACAGGGATTCCTATAATTCACCCCTCCACTTT.

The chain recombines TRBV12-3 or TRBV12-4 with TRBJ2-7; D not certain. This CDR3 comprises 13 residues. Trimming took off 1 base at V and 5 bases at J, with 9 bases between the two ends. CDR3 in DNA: TGTGCCAGCAGTTTAGTGCGTCGCGACGAGCAGTACTTC. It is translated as CASSLVRRDEQYF.

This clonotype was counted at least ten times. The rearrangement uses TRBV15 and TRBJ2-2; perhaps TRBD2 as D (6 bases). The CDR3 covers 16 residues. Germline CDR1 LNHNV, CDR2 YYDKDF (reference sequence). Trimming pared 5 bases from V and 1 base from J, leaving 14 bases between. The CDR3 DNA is TGTGCCACCAGCGGAAAGGGACTGCTGAACACCGGGGAGCTGTTTTTT. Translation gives CATSGKGLLNTGELFF.

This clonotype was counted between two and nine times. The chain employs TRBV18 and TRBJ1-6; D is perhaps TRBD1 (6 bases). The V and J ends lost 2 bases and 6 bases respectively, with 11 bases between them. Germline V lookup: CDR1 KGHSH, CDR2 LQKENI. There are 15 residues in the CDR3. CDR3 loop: CASSPTGHINSPLHF. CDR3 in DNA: TGTGCCAGCTCACCAACGGGACATATTAATTCACCCCTCCACTTT.

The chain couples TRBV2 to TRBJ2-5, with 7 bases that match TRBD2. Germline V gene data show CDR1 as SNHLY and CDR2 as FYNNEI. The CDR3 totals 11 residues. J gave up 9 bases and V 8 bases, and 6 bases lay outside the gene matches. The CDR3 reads CASGGSGAQYF. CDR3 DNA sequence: TGTGCCAGCGGCGGGAGTGGGGCCCAGTACTTC.

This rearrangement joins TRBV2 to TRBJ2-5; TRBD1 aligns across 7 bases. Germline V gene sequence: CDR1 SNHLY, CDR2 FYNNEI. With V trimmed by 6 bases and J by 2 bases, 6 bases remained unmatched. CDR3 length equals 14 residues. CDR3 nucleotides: TGTGCCAGCAGACTCGGACAGGTTCAAGAGACCCAGTACTTC. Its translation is CASRLGQVQETQYF. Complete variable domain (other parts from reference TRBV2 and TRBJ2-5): EPEVTQTPSHQVTQMGQEVILRCVPISNHLYFYWYRQILGQKVEFLVSFYNNEISEKSEIFDDQFSVERPDGSNFTLKIRSTKLEDSAMYFCASRLGQVQETQYFGPGTRLLVL.

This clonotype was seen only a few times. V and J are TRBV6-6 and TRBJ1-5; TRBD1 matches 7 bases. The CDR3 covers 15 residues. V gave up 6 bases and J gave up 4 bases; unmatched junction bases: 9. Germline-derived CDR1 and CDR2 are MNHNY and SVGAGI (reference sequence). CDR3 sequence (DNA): TGTGCCAGCAGCCCAACCGGGACAGCTAATCAGCCCCAGCATTTT. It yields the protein CASSPTGTANQPQHF.

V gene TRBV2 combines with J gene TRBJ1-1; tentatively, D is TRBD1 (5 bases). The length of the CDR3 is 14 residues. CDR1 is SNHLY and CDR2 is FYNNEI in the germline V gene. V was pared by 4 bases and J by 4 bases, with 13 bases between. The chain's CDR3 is CASSVAGLSTEAFF. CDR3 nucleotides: TGTGCCAGCAGTGTAGCAGGGCTTTCCACTGAAGCTTTCTTT.

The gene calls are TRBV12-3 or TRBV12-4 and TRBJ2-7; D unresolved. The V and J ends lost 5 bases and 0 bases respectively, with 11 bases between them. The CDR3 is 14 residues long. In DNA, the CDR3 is TGTGCCAGCAGTAAGAGATCGAGCTCCTACGAGCAGTACTTC. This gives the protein CASSKRSSSYEQYF.

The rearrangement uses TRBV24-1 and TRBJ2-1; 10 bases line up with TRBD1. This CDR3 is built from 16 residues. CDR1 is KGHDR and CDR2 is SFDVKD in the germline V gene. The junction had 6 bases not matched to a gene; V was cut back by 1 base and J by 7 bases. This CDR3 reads CATSDLRQGAINEQFF. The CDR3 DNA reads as TGTGCCACCAGTGATTTAAGACAGGGGGCGATAAATGAGCAGTTCTTC.

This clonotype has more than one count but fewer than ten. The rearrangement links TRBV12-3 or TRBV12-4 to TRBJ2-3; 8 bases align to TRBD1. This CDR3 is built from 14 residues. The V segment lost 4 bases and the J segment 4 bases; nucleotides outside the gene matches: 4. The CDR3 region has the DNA TGTGCCAGCAGTTCCAGGGGGCGAGCAGATACGCAGTATTTT. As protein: CASSSRGRADTQYF.

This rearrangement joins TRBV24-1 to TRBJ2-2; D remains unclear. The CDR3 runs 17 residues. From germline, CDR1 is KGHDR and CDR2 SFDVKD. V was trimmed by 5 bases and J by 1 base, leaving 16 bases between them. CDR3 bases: TGTGCCACCAGTGCCGTGGTGTCTGGGATGAACACCGGGGAGCTGTTTTTT. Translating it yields CATSAVVSGMNTGELFF.

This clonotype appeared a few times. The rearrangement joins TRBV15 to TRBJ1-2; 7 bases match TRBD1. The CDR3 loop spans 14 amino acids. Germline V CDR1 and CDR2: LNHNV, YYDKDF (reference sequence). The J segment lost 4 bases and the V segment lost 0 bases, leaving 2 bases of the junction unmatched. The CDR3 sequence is CATSRETGIYGYTF. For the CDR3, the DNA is TGTGCCACCAGCAGAGAGACAGGGATCTATGGCTACACCTTC.